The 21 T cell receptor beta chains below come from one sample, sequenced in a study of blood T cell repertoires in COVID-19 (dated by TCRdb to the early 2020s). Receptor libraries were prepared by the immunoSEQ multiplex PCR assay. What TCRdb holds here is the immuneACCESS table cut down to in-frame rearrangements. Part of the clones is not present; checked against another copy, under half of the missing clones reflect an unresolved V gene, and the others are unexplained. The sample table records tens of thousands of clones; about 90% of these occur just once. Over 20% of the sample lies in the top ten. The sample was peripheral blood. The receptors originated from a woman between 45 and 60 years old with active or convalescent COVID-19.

The CDR3 sequence: CASSQERGAYEQYF. The CDR3 nucleotides are TGTGCCAGCAGCCAAGAACGGGGGGCCTACGAGCAGTACTTC. The gene calls are TRBV4-2 and TRBJ2-7; 7 nucleotides align to TRBD2. Germline assignment: CDR1 LGHNA and CDR2 YNFKEQ. This CDR3 contains 14 residues. After removal of 0 bases from V and 2 bases from J, the junction contained 1 base not matched to a gene.

DNA for the CDR3: TGCAGCGTTTTAGGAGGAGATACGCAGTATTTT. This gives the protein CSVLGGDTQYF. The chain joins TRBV29-1 to TRBJ2-3, with D possibly being TRBD2 (5 bases). This CDR3 is 11 amino acids long. Germline-derived CDR1 and CDR2 are SQVTM and ANQGSEA. Deletions cut 5 bases from V and 5 bases from J, with 8 bases between.

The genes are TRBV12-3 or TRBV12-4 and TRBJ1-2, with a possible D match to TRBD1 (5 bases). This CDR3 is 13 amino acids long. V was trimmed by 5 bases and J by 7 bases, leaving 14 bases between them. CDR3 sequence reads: CASSRSGSGGYTF. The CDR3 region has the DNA TGTGCCAGCAGTCGTTCAGGGTCGGGTGGCTACACCTTC.

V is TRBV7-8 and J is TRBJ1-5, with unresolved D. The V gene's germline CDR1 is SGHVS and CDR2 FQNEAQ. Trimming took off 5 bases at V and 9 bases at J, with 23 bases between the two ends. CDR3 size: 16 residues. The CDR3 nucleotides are TGTGCCAGCAGCCCTCGGTCCGGGTCGGGCACTAGGCCCCAGCATTTT. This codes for CASSPRSGSGTRPQHF.

The CDR3 here is CAWQHRGNYGYTF. DNA for the CDR3: TGTGCCTGGCAACATAGGGGTAACTATGGCTACACCTTC. This chain joins TRBV30 and TRBJ1-2, with D possibly TRBD1 on 5 matching bases. Germline values: CDR1 GTSNPN, CDR2 SVGIG (reference sequence). Trimming removed 5 bases at V and 1 base at J, with 11 bases between. The CDR3 sequence is 13 residues long.

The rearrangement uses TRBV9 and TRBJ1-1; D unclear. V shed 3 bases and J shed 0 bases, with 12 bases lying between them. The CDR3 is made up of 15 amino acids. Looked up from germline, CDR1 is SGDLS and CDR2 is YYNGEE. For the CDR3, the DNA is TGTGCCAGCAGCGGACTGGCTCAAATGAACACTGAAGCTTTCTTT. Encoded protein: CASSGLAQMNTEAFF.

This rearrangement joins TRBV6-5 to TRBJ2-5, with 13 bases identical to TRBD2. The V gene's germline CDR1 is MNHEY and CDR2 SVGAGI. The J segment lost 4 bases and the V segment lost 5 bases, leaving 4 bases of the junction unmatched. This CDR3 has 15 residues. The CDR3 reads CASSRGLAGRETQYF. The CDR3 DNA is TGTGCCAGCAGTCGGGGACTAGCGGGACGAGAGACCCAGTACTTC.

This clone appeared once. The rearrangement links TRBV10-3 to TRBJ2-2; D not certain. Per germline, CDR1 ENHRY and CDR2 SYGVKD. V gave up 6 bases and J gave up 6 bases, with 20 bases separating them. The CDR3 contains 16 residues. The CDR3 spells CAISTNQNFLSGELFF. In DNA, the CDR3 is TGTGCCATCAGCACAAACCAGAATTTCCTTTCCGGGGAGCTGTTTTTT.

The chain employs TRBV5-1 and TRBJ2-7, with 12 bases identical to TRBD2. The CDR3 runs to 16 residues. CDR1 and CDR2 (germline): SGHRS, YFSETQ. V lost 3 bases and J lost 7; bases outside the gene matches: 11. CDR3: CASSSRTSGALSEQYF. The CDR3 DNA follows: TGCGCCAGCAGCTCTCGGACTAGCGGGGCCCTATCAGAGCAGTACTTC.

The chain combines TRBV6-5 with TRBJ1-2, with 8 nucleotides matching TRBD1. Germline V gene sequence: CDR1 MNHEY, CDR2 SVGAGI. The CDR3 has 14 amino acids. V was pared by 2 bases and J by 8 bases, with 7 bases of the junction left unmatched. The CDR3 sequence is CASSYPQGAEGYTF. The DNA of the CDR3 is TGTGCCAGCAGTTACCCCCAGGGGGCGGAAGGCTACACCTTC.

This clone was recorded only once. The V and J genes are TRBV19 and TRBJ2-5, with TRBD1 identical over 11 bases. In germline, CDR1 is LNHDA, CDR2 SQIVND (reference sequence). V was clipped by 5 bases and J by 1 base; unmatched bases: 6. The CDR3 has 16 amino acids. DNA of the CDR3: TGTGCCAGTAGTTCCCGGGACAGGGGGTCCCAAGAGACCCAGTACTTC. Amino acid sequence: CASSSRDRGSQETQYF.

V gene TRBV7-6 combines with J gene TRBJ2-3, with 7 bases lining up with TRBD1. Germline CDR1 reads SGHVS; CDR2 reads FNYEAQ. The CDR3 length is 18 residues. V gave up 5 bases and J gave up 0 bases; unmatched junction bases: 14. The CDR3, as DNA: TGTGCCAGCAGCCCCAGGGGGACCGGGACCCCTAGCACAGATACGCAGTATTTT. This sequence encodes CASSPRGTGTPSTDTQYF.

The CDR3 here is CASSQERQGSQHF. DNA for the CDR3: TGTGCCAGCAGCCAAGAACGGCAGGGAAGCCAGCATTTT. V usage is TRBV3-1 (or the pseudogene TRBV3-2) and J usage is TRBJ1-5; a possible D gene is TRBD1 (5 bases). The CDR3 runs to 13 residues. V was cut by 0 bases and J by 12 bases, with 12 bases left in between. Germline assignment: CDR1 LGHDT and CDR2 YNNKEL (reference sequence).

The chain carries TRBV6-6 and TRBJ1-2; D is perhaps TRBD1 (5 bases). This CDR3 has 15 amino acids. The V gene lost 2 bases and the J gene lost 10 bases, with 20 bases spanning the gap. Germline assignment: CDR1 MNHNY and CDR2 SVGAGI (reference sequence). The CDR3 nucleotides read TGTGCCAGCAGTTACGCGGACACCCCTGGAAGCGTCTACACCTTC. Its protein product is CASSYADTPGSVYTF.

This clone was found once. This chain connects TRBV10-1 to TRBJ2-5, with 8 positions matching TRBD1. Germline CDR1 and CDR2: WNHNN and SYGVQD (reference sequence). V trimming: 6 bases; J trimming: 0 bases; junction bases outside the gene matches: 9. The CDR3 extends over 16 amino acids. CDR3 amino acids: CASSADRGGYQETQYF. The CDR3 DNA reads TGCGCCAGCAGCGCCGACAGGGGTGGCTACCAAGAGACCCAGTACTTC.

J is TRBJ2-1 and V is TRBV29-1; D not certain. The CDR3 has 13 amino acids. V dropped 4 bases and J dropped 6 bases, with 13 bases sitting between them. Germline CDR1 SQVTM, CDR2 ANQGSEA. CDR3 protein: CSVVTLGFNEQFF. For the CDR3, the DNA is TGCAGCGTTGTAACGCTAGGTTTCAATGAGCAGTTCTTC.

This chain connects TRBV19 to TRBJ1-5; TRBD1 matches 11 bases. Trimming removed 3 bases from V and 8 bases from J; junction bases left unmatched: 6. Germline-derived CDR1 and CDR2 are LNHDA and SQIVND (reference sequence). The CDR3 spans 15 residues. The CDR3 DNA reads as TGTGCCAGTAGTATGGGACAGGGGGATATTGAGCCCCAGCATTTT. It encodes CASSMGQGDIEPQHF.

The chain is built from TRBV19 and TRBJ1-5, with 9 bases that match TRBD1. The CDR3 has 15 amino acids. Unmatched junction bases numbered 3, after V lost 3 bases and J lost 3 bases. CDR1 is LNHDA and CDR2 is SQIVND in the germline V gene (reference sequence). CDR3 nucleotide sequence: TGTGCCAGTAGTATGGACAGGGGCTCCAATCAGCCCCAGCATTTT. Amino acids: CASSMDRGSNQPQHF.

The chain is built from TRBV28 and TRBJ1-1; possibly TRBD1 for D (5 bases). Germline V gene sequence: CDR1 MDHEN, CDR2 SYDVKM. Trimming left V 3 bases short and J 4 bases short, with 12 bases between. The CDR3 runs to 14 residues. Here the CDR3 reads CASSLGRRGTEAFF. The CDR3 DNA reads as TGTGCCAGCAGTTTGGGGCGGCGGGGCACTGAAGCTTTCTTT.

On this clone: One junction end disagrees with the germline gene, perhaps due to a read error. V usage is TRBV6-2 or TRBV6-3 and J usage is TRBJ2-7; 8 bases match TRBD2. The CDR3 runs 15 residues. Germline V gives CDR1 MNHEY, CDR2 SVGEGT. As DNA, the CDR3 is TGTGCCAACAGTTACTCGGTGGGACTAGCCTACGAGCAGTACTTC. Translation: CANSYSVGLAYEQYF.

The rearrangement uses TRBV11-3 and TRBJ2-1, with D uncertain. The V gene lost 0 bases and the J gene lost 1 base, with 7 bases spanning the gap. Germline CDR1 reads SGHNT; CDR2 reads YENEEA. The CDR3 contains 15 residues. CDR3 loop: CASSLDYLSYNEQFF. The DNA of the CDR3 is TGTGCCAGCAGCTTAGATTACTTGTCCTACAATGAGCAGTTCTTC.